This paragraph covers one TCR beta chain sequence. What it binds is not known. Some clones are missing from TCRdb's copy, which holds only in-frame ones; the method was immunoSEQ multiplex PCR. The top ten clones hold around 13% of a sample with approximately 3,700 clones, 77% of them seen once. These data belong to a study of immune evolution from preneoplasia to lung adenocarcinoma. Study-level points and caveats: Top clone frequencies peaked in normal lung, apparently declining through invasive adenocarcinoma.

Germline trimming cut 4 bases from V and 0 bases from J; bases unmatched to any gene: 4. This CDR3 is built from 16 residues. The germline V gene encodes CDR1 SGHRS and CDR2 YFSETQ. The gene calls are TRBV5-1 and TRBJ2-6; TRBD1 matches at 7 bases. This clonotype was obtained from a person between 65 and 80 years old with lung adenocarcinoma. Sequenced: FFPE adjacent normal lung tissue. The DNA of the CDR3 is TGCGCCAGCAGCCCGTGGGACAGCTCTGGGGCCAACGTCCTGACTTTC. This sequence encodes CASSPWDSSGANVLTF.